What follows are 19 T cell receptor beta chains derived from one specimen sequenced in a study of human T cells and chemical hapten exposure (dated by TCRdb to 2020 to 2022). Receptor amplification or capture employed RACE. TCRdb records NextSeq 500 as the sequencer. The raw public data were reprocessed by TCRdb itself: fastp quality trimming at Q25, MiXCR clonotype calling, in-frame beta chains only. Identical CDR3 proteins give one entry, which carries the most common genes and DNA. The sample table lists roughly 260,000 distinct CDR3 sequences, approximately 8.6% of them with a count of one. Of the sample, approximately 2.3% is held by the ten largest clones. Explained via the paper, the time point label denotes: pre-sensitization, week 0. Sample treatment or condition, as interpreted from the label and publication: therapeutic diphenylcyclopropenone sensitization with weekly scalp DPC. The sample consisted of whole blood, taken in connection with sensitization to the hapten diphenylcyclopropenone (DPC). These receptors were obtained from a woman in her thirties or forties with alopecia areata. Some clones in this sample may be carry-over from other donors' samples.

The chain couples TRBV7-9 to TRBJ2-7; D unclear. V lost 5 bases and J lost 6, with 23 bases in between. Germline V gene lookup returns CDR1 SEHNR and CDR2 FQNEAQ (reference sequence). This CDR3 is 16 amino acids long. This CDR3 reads CASSPWRGDRPGEQYF. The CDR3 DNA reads TGTGCCAGCAGCCCCTGGCGCGGCGATCGACCGGGCGAGCAGTACTTC.

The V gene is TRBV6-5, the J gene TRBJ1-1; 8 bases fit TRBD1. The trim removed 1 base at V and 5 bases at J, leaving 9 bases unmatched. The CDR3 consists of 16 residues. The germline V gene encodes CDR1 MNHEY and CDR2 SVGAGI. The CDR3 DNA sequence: TGTGCCAGCAGTTACTACCCCCAGGGGGCGCGTACTGAAGCTTTCTTT. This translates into CASSYYPQGARTEAFF.

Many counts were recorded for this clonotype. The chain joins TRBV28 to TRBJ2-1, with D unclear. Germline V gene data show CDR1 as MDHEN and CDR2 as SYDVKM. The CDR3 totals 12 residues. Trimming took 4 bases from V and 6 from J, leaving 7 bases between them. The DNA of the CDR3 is TGTGCCAGCAGTTACTATCCCAATGAGCAGTTCTTC. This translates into CASSYYPNEQFF.

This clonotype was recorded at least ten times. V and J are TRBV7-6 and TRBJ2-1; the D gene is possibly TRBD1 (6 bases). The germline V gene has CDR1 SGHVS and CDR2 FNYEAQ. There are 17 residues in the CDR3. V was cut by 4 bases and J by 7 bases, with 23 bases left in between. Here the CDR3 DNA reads TGTGCCAGCAGCTCCCCCGGGGTGGGGACAACCCAAAATGAGCAGTTCTTC. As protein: CASSSPGVGTTQNEQFF.

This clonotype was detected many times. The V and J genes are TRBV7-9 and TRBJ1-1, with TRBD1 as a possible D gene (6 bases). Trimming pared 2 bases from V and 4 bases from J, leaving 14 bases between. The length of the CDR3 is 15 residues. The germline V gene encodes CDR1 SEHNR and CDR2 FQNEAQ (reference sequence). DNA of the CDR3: TGTGCCAGCAGCTTACCCACAGGGTTCGTCACTGAAGCTTTCTTT. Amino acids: CASSLPTGFVTEAFF.

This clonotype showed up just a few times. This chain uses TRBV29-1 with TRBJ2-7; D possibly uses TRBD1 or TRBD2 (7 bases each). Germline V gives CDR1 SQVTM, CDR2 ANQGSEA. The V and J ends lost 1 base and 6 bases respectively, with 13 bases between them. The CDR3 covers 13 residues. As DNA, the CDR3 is TGCAGCGTTGAAGTATCCAGGGGGGGCGAGCAGTACTTC. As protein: CSVEVSRGGEQYF.

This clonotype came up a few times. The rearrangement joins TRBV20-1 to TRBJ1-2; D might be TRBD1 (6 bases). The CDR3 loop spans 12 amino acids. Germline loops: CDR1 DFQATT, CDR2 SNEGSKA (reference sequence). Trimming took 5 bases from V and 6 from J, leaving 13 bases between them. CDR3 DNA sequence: TGCAGTGCTTACAGGGAGGAACATGGCTACACCTTC. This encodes CSAYREEHGYTF.

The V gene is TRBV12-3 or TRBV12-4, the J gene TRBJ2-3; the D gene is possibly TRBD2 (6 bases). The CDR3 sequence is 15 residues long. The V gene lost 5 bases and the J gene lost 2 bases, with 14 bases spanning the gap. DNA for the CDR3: TGTGCCAGCAGTCCCCGACTAGTCTACACAGATACGCAGTATTTT. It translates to CASSPRLVYTDTQYF.

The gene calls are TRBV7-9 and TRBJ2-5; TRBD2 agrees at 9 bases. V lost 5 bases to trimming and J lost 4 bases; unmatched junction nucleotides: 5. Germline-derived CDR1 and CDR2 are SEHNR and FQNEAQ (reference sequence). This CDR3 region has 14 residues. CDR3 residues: CASSPRTSAETQYF. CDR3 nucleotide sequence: TGTGCCAGCAGCCCGCGGACTAGCGCAGAGACCCAGTACTTC.

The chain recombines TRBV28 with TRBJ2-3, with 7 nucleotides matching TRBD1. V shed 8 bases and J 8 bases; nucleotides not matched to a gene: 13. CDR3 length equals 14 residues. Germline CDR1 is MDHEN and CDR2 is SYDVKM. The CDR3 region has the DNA TGTGCCAGCCGCTGGGACAGCGTCTTGGGTACGCAGTATTTT. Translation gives CASRWDSVLGTQYF.

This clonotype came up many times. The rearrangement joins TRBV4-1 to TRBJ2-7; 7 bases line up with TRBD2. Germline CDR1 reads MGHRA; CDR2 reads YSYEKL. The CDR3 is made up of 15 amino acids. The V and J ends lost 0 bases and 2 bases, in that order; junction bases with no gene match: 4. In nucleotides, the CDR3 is TGCGCCAGCAGCCAAGATCCTAGCGGCACCTACGAGCAGTACTTC. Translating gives CASSQDPSGTYEQYF.

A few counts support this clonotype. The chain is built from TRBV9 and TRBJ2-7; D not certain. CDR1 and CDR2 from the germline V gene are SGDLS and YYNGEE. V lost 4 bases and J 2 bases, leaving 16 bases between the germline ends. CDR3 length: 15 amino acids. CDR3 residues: CASSPTPQPTYEQYF. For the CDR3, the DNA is TGTGCCAGCAGCCCTACCCCCCAGCCGACCTACGAGCAGTACTTC.

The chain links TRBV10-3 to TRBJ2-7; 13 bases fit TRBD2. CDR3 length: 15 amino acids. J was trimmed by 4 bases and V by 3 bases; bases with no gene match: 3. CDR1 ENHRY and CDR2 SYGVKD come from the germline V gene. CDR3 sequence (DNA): TGTGCCATCAGTGATTGGACTAGCGGGAGATACGAGCAGTACTTC. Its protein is CAISDWTSGRYEQYF.

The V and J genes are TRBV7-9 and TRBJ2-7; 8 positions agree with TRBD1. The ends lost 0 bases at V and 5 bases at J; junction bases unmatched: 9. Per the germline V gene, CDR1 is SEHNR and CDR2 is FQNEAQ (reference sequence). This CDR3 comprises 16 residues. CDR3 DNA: TGTGCCAGCAGCTTAGCGCGAGGGGACAGGAGGGACGAGCAGTACTTC. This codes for CASSLARGDRRDEQYF.

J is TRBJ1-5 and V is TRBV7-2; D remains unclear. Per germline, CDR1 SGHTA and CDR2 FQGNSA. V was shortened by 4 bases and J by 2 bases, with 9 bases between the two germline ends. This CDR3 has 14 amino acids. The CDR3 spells CASSSLQGNQPQHF. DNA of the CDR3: TGTGCCAGCAGCTCCCTCCAGGGCAATCAGCCCCAGCATTTT.

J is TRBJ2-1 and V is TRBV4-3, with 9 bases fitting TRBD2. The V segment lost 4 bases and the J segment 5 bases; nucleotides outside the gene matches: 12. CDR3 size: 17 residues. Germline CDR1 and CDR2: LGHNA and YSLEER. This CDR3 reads CASSPGGSGGLDNEQFF. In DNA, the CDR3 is TGCGCCAGCAGCCCCGGAGGTAGCGGGGGTTTAGACAATGAGCAGTTCTTC.

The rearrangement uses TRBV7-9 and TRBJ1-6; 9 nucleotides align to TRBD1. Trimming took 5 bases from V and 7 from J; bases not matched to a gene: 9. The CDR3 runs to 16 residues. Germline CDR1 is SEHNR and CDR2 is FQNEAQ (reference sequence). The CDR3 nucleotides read TGTGCCAGCAGCCCCGGACAGGGGAACGGGAATTCACCCCTCCACTTT. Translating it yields CASSPGQGNGNSPLHF.

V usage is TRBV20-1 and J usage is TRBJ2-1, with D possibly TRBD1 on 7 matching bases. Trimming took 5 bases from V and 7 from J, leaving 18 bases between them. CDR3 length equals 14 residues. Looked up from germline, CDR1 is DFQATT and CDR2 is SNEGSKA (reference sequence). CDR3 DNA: TGCAGTGCTCCCGGACAGGCCCGGGGGAATGAGCAGTTCTTC. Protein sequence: CSAPGQARGNEQFF.

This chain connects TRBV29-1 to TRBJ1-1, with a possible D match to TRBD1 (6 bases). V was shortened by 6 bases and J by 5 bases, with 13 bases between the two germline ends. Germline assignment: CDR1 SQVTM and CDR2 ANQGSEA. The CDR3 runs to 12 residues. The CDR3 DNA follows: TGCAGCGTGTACAGGGAAGATACTGAAGCTTTCTTT. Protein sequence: CSVYREDTEAFF.